The clone carrying this T cell receptor beta chain has at least ten counts. The antigen remains undetermined. The data originate from a study of T-cell reconstitution after alpha-beta-depleted transplantation in children. Preparation of the TCRbeta library involved a method that used unique molecular identifiers. TCRdb reprocessed the PCR reads via MiXCR and lists one record per CDR3 protein. The data show about 110,000 distinct CDR3 sequences, 5% to 8% seen once. The CDR3 runs to 11 residues. Per germline, CDR1 SGHNT and CDR2 YENEEA. Trimming pared 3 bases from V and 9 bases from J, leaving 8 bases between. Broader study findings: Expanded clones from the graft, numbering several hundred, reportedly supplied alpha-beta T cells about two months after transplant. Several patients had high TCRbeta diversity at day 60; it came from surviving recipient T cells and thymic progenitors. A year had passed since transplant, and T-cell counts and diversity by then came mostly from newly produced T cells.

This TCR was sampled from a male patient aged 2 to 9 who had a stem cell transplant for acute lymphoblastic leukemia, so the T cells may come from the graft donor. The rearrangement links TRBV11-3 to TRBJ2-5, with D hard to call. The source material was PBMCs, mostly from graft donor cells, sampled 360 days after TCRalphabeta/CD19-depleted stem cell transplant. The CDR3 DNA reads as TGTGCCAGCAGCTTCGCGGCCGCCCAGTACTTC. Amino acids: CASSFAAAQYF.